One sample yielded the 3 T cell receptor beta chains listed below, sequenced in a study of identical twins. TCRdb reprocessed the 5' RACE reads with MiXCR, giving one entry per CDR3 protein. The sample lists around 650,000 distinct CDR3 sequences; under 8.5% were seen once. These data also formed part of another study, on yellow fever vaccine responses in identical twins.

Sequencing was done on a sample of PBMCs. The receptor set was obtained from a woman under 30 in good health.

The chain has TRBV12-3 or TRBV12-4 and TRBJ1-5, with D unresolved. Trimming removed 5 bases from V and 4 bases from J, with 15 bases in between. This CDR3 is 15 amino acids long. The CDR3 loop reads CASSPRRRGNQPQHF. The CDR3 DNA sequence: TGTGCCAGCAGTCCCCGACGGCGTGGGAATCAGCCCCAGCATTTT.

In this sample, this clonotype turned up a few times. The genes are TRBV5-1 and TRBJ2-3; a weak D match, TRBD2 (6 bases). CDR3 length equals 20 residues. V dropped 3 bases and J dropped 0 bases, with 26 bases sitting between them. Germline values: CDR1 SGHRS, CDR2 YFSETQ. The CDR3 DNA is TGCGCCAGCAGCTCAGAAACTGAAGCCGTGTGGGGGACTAGCACAGATACGCAGTATTTT. This encodes CASSSETEAVWGTSTDTQYF.

This clonotype has a handful of counts. The chain combines TRBV7-8 with TRBJ2-3; 7 nucleotides match TRBD2. Germline-derived CDR1 and CDR2 are SGHVS and FQNEAQ. Trimming cost V 1 base and J 0 bases; bases outside gene matches: 13. The CDR3 is 19 amino acids. DNA of the CDR3: TGTGCCAGCAGCTTAGGTCAGGTGCGGGGGAGTCTAAGCACAGATACGCAGTATTTT. This gives the protein CASSLGQVRGSLSTDTQYF.